The next 11 T cell receptor beta chains were all read from a single sample in a study of T cell responses to AZD1222 COVID-19 vaccine. Profiled with immunoSEQ multiplex PCR; TCRdb holds only in-frame clones, not every one. The table shows more than 60,000 clones, with 84% occurring only once. Sequencing used peripheral blood, obtained on day 0 of AZD1222 vaccination. All receptors come from an adult in good health.

V and J are TRBV6-5 and TRBJ2-7; TRBD1 agrees at 8 bases. This CDR3 has 15 residues. Germline lookup yields CDR1 MNHEY and CDR2 SVGAGI. J was trimmed by 4 bases and V by 0 bases; bases with no gene match: 5. The CDR3 DNA reads TGTGCCAGCAGTTACTCCCGGCAGGGGGCATACGAGCAGTACTTC. This gives the protein CASSYSRQGAYEQYF.

The chain has TRBV5-1 and TRBJ2-7; 9 bases line up with TRBD1. After removal of 5 bases from V and 6 bases from J, the junction contained 9 bases not matched to a gene. CDR3 length: 14 amino acids. CDR1 is SGHRS, CDR2 YFSETQ, per germline. The CDR3 loop is CASSRRDRAFEQYF. CDR3 DNA sequence: TGCGCCAGCAGTCGCCGGGACAGGGCATTCGAGCAGTACTTC.

V is TRBV19 and J is TRBJ2-5; 10 bases line up with TRBD2. Germline assignment: CDR1 LNHDA and CDR2 SQIVND (reference sequence). J gave up 0 bases and V 7 bases, and 5 bases lay outside the gene matches. There are 15 residues in the CDR3. The CDR3 DNA is TGTGCCAGTATGGGGACTAGCGCGAACCAAGAGACCCAGTACTTC. Translated, it gives CASMGTSANQETQYF.

The CDR3 is CASSVGSGSYNEQFF. CDR3 DNA sequence: TGTGCCAGCAGCGTAGGAAGCGGGAGTTATAATGAGCAGTTCTTC. J is TRBJ2-1 and V is TRBV9; TRBD2 aligns across 8 bases. Unmatched junction bases numbered 6, after V lost 0 bases and J lost 7 bases. The CDR3 is made up of 15 amino acids. The germline gives CDR1 SGDLS, CDR2 YYNGEE.

The rearrangement joins TRBV6-1 to TRBJ2-1, with a possible D match to TRBD2 (6 bases). The V gene's germline CDR1 is MNHNS and CDR2 SASEGT. The V end lost 4 bases, the J end lost 2 bases, and 18 bases lay between the germline ends. The CDR3 sequence is 17 residues long. The CDR3 DNA reads TGTGCCAGCAGTGGCTTCGATAGCGGAACTCCCTACAATGAGCAGTTCTTC. It specifies CASSGFDSGTPYNEQFF.

This chain connects TRBV29-1 to TRBJ2-1; 11 nucleotides agree with TRBD2. The V gene end was trimmed by 6 bases and the J gene end by 5 bases; junction bases not matched to a gene: 3. Germline V gene data show CDR1 as SQVTM and CDR2 as ANQGSEA. This CDR3 has 13 amino acids. CDR3 bases: TGCAGCGTGACGGGACTAGCGGACAATGAGCAGTTCTTC. As protein: CSVTGLADNEQFF.

The chain couples TRBV6-5 to TRBJ1-1; D might be TRBD1 (5 bases). Germline V gene data show CDR1 as MNHEY and CDR2 as SVGAGI. The CDR3 covers 13 residues. With 0 bases removed from V and 8 bases from J, the gap between germline ends came to 10 bases. CDR3 sequence reads: CASSYSVDSEAFF. The CDR3 nucleotides read TGTGCCAGCAGTTACTCTGTAGACAGCGAAGCTTTCTTT.

The rearrangement uses TRBV2 and TRBJ2-3, with TRBD1 as a possible D gene (6 bases). This CDR3 has 12 amino acids. CDR1 and CDR2 (germline): SNHLY, FYNNEI. Trimming left V 4 bases short and J 10 bases short, with 12 bases between. CDR3 residues: CASSARDIPQYF. CDR3 bases: TGTGCCAGCAGTGCACGGGACATCCCGCAGTATTTT.

The V and J genes are TRBV28 and TRBJ1-2, with D uncertain. Trimming removed 2 bases at V and 4 bases at J, with 5 bases between. The germline CDR1 and CDR2 sequences are MDHEN and SYDVKM. This CDR3 contains 12 residues. CDR3 amino acids: CASSLASYGYTF. The CDR3 coding sequence is TGTGCCAGCAGTTTAGCCAGCTATGGCTACACCTTC.

A single count supports this clone. The chain recombines TRBV5-5 with TRBJ2-3, with 7 bases matching TRBD2. The CDR3 covers 16 residues. Unmatched junction bases numbered 13, after V lost 4 bases and J lost 5 bases. The V gene's germline CDR1 is SGHKS and CDR2 YYEKEE (reference sequence). CDR3 loop: CASSQSGAGARDTQYF. The CDR3 DNA is TGTGCCAGCAGCCAGAGTGGGGCGGGAGCCCGAGATACGCAGTATTTT.

V gene TRBV28 combines with J gene TRBJ1-2; D is unresolved. Germline V gene sequence: CDR1 MDHEN, CDR2 SYDVKM. Trimming left V 6 bases short and J 4 bases short, with 9 bases between. The CDR3 runs 12 residues. This CDR3 is CASRERVYGYTF. Written as DNA, the CDR3 is TGTGCCAGCAGGGAAAGAGTCTATGGCTACACCTTC.